Below, 20 T cell receptor beta chains from the same sample are listed, as sequenced in a study of T cells in Graves' hyperthyroidism and ophthalmopathy. Amplification of TCR beta CDR3 regions used RNA as the template. Initially, a first-round RT-PCR of the TCR CDR3 employed the HTBI primer set. TCRdb passed the multiplex PCR reads through MiXCR, listing each CDR3 protein once. This sample has a few hundred thousand distinct CDR3 sequences, with approximately 14% found just once. Input material: blood. The receptors were gathered from a woman aged 18 to 35 with Graves' hyperthyroidism.

This clonotype was counted at least ten times. The chain has TRBV5-8 and TRBJ1-1; 9 positions match TRBD1. The V segment lost 4 bases and the J segment 7 bases; nucleotides outside the gene matches: 8. The CDR3 spans 14 residues. CDR1 and CDR2 from the germline V gene are SGHTS and YDEGEE. CDR3 in amino acids: CASSRGQGRGEAFF. As DNA, the CDR3 is TGTGCCAGCAGCCGTGGACAGGGGCGAGGTGAAGCTTTCTTT.

This clonotype has just a few counts. The gene calls are TRBV24-1 and TRBJ1-1, with D unresolved. CDR3 length: 14 amino acids. Germline V lookup: CDR1 KGHDR, CDR2 SFDVKD. V was pared by 3 bases and J by 8 bases, with 15 bases between. The CDR3 DNA reads as TGTGCCACCAGTGATCCTGGCTCCATTGGGGAAGCTTTCTTT. Residues: CATSDPGSIGEAFF.

There are many counts of this clonotype. V gene TRBV20-1 combines with J gene TRBJ2-7; perhaps TRBD2 as D (7 bases). Per the germline V gene, CDR1 is DFQATT and CDR2 is SNEGSKA (reference sequence). The CDR3 loop spans 12 amino acids. V lost 3 bases and J 4 bases, leaving 10 bases between the germline ends. CDR3 in amino acids: CSARGGGYEQYF. CDR3 nucleotides: TGCAGTGCTAGGGGAGGGGGTTACGAGCAGTACTTC.

This clonotype was seen repeatedly, ten times or more. V is TRBV6-1 and J is TRBJ2-1, with TRBD2 identical over 8 bases. The CDR3 consists of 14 residues. The V gene's germline CDR1 is MNHNS and CDR2 SASEGT. Trimming removed 4 bases from V and 8 bases from J; junction bases left unmatched: 7. The CDR3 coding sequence is TGTGCCAGCAGTGTAACGGGAGGGCCAGATGAGCAGTTCTTC. This encodes CASSVTGGPDEQFF.

This clonotype was seen at least ten times. The rearrangement links TRBV20-1 to TRBJ1-5, with 7 positions matching TRBD1. V lost 6 bases and J lost 3; bases outside the gene matches: 5. Germline V lookup: CDR1 DFQATT, CDR2 SNEGSKA (reference sequence). This CDR3 has 13 residues. This CDR3 reads CSASGQNNQPQHF. Here the CDR3 DNA reads TGCAGTGCCTCGGGACAGAACAATCAGCCCCAGCATTTT.

This clonotype was seen only a few times. The CDR3 region is CASSQSTGAGNQPQHF. The DNA for the CDR3 is TGCGCCAGCAGCCAATCGACAGGGGCGGGCAATCAGCCCCAGCATTTT. The gene calls are TRBV4-1 and TRBJ1-5; 8 bases match TRBD1. Germline assignment: CDR1 MGHRA and CDR2 YSYEKL. Germline trimming cut 2 bases from V and 2 bases from J; bases unmatched to any gene: 5. There are 16 residues in the CDR3.

This chain uses TRBV27 with TRBJ1-3; possibly TRBD1 for D (5 bases). Germline loops: CDR1 MNHEY, CDR2 SMNVEV (reference sequence). The CDR3 extends over 13 amino acids. Trimming removed 9 bases at V and 0 bases at J, with 9 bases between. For the CDR3, the DNA is TGTGCCAGGGGACGGTTCTCTGGAAACACCATATATTTT. Amino acid sequence: CARGRFSGNTIYF.

This clonotype has a handful of counts. V gene TRBV6-1 combines with J gene TRBJ2-1; 11 bases fit TRBD2. The CDR3 runs 15 residues. V was pared by 6 bases and J by 8 bases, with 9 bases of the junction left unmatched. CDR1 and CDR2 from the germline V gene are MNHNS and SASEGT. Here the CDR3 DNA reads TGTGCCAGCAGACGACTAGCGGGATCGTCCCATGAGCAGTTCTTC. Its translation: CASRRLAGSSHEQFF.

Many counts were recorded for this clonotype. The chain links TRBV7-9 to TRBJ1-1; D not certain. This CDR3 region has 14 residues. Germline V lookup: CDR1 SEHNR, CDR2 FQNEAQ (reference sequence). V lost 5 bases and J lost 0, with 10 bases in between. The CDR3 is CASSLGGLNTEAFF. CDR3 bases: TGTGCCAGCAGCCTCGGAGGGCTGAACACTGAAGCTTTCTTT.

This clonotype was recorded many times. The chain recombines TRBV7-8 with TRBJ2-3, with D possibly being TRBD2 (5 bases). The CDR3 covers 14 residues. Germline V gene sequence: CDR1 SGHVS, CDR2 FQNEAQ. Trimming pared 2 bases from V and 5 bases from J, leaving 11 bases between. The CDR3 DNA is TGTGCCAGCAGCTTAAGGAGGACGGGAGATACGCAGTATTTT. It encodes CASSLRRTGDTQYF.

The table lists this clonotype with many counts. V and J are TRBV18 and TRBJ1-5; 9 bases line up with TRBD1. The CDR3 has 13 amino acids. J gave up 16 bases and V 3 bases, and 10 bases lay outside the gene matches. Germline CDR1 and CDR2: KGHSH and LQKENI. CDR3 amino acids: CASSPNRDREPHF. In nucleotides, the CDR3 is TGTGCCAGCTCACCTAACCGGGACAGGGAGCCTCATTTT. Combining the CDR3 with reference TRBV18 and TRBJ1-5 gives the whole variable domain NAGVMQNPRHLVRRRGQEARLRCSPMKGHSHVYWYRQLPEEGLKFMVYLQKENIIDESGMPKERFSAEFPKEGPSILRIQQVVRGDSAAYFCASSPNRDREPHFGDGTRLSIL.

This clonotype came up many times. The genes are TRBV6-2 or TRBV6-3 and TRBJ2-7; weak D call: TRBD2 (6 bases). The germline V gene has CDR1 MNHEY and CDR2 SVGEGT. The CDR3 extends over 14 amino acids. V dropped 7 bases and J dropped 6 bases, with 19 bases sitting between them. The CDR3 DNA is TGTGCCAGCAAAAACCGACGGCAGGAGGGCGAGCAGTACTTC. Encoded protein: CASKNRRQEGEQYF.

A few counts support this clonotype. The chain links TRBV12-3 or TRBV12-4 to TRBJ2-2; TRBD1 matches 8 bases. This CDR3 is built from 15 residues. V gave up 6 bases and J gave up 2 bases; unmatched junction bases: 5. CDR3 nucleotides: TGTGCCAGCAGGCTGACAGGGGTAAACACCGGGGAGCTGTTTTTT. Encoded protein: CASRLTGVNTGELFF.

This clonotype has a count of ten or more. The DNA of the CDR3 is TGCAGTGCTAGACCCCACATAGGGACACCAGCAATCATGCCCCAGCATTTT. It codes for CSARPHIGTPAIMPQHF. V is TRBV20-1 and J is TRBJ1-5; possibly TRBD1 for D (6 bases). V gave up 2 bases and J gave up 9 bases, with 26 bases separating them. Germline values: CDR1 DFQATT, CDR2 SNEGSKA (reference sequence). The CDR3 runs to 17 residues.

In DNA, the CDR3 is TGTGCCATCAGCCCGGGTCTTGGGGGGGTATTGGAGCAGTTCTTC. Encoded protein: CAISPGLGGVLEQFF. The chain has TRBV10-3 and TRBJ2-1; 7 positions match TRBD2. Germline V lookup: CDR1 ENHRY, CDR2 SYGVKD. V trimming: 6 bases; J trimming: 10 bases; junction bases outside the gene matches: 15. This CDR3 contains 15 residues.

This clonotype was counted only a few times. V and J are TRBV6-1 and TRBJ2-1, with TRBD2 matching 11 bases. The CDR3 covers 15 residues. The ends lost 4 bases at V and 9 bases at J; junction bases unmatched: 8. Germline CDR1 is MNHNS and CDR2 is SASEGT. The CDR3 protein is CASSATGLAVGEQFF. CDR3 DNA sequence: TGTGCCAGCAGTGCAACGGGACTAGCGGTCGGTGAGCAGTTCTTC.

The sample holds a few counts of this clonotype. The genes are TRBV11-2 and TRBJ1-2; D is ambiguous. Looked up from germline, CDR1 is SGHAT and CDR2 is FQNNGV. This CDR3 region has 13 residues. Trimming removed 3 bases at V and 5 bases at J, with 10 bases between. The CDR3 sequence: CASSFESAYGYTF. Written as DNA, the CDR3 is TGTGCCAGCAGCTTCGAAAGCGCTTATGGCTACACCTTC.

At least ten counts were recorded for this clonotype. J is TRBJ2-7 and V is TRBV3-1; D is unresolved. Looked up from germline, CDR1 is LGHDT and CDR2 is YNNKEL (reference sequence). The CDR3 has 14 residues. The V and J ends lost 1 base and 2 bases respectively, with 9 bases between them. CDR3 sequence: CASSQGNLAYEQYF. In DNA form, the CDR3 reads TGTGCCAGCAGCCAAGGTAACCTAGCCTACGAGCAGTACTTC.

This clonotype was picked up a small number of times. The rearrangement uses TRBV4-1 and TRBJ2-2; 8 positions match TRBD2. Germline V gives CDR1 MGHRA, CDR2 YSYEKL. The CDR3 loop spans 17 amino acids. V was clipped by 4 bases and J by 6 bases; unmatched bases: 13. The CDR3 loop is CASSPELLAGTPGELFF. The CDR3 DNA reads TGCGCCAGCAGCCCCGAATTATTAGCGGGGACCCCCGGGGAGCTGTTTTTT.

Remarks on this clonotype: A much larger clone lies a single base off, so this may be a read error. The rearrangement uses TRBV29-1 and TRBJ2-7; maybe TRBD2 (6 bases). The germline V gene encodes CDR1 SQVTM and CDR2 ANQGSEA. This CDR3 comprises 13 residues. The CDR3 is CSARDSTPYEQHF. CDR3 nucleotides: TGCAGCGCCCGGGACTCCACTCCCTACGAGCAGCACTTC.